This section outlines one TCR beta chain sequence together with its context. Its antigen is unknown. V dropped 4 bases and J dropped 6 bases, with 15 bases sitting between them. This CDR3 has 15 amino acids. CDR1 and CDR2 from the germline V gene are MNHEY and SVGAGI. These data are taken from a study of a mutant IDH1 vaccine in newly diagnosed glioma. Overall study context: Previous care, which was radiotherapy, temozolomide, or both, most often involved both. Scheduled at week 35, visit V12 preceded visit V13, held at week 47.

Produced via immunoSEQ multiplex PCR; TCRdb's table is partial and in-frame only. The sample records around 70,000 clones, roughly 80% being singletons. Documented time point: week 35, safety follow-up. In the vaccine, a single dose held 300 ug of the mutant IDH1 20-mer peptide, along with topical imiquimod. The chain recombines TRBV6-5 with TRBJ2-2, with D tentatively TRBD1 (6 bases). The sample in question was PBMCs, obtained from a glioma patient whose treatment included an IDH1 peptide vaccine. The sequence derives from a man aged 18 to 30 with glioma. CDR3: CASSLQGKSAGELFF. The CDR3 DNA follows: TGTGCCAGCAGTTTGCAGGGGAAGAGTGCCGGGGAGCTGTTTTTT.